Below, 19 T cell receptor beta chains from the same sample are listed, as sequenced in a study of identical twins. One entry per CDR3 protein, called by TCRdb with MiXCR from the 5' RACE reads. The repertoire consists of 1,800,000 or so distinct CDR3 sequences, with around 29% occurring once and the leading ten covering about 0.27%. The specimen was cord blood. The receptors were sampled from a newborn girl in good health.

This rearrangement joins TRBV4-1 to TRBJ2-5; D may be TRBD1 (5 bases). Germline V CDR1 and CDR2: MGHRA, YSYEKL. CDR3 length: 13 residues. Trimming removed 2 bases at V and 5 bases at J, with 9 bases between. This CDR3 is CASSQRPGETQYF. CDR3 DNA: TGCGCCAGCAGCCAACGACCAGGGGAGACCCAGTACTTC.

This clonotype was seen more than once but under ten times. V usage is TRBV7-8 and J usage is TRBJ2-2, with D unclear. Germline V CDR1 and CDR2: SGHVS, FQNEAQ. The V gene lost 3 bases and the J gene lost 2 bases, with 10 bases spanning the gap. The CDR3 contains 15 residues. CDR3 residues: CASSFESRNTGELFF. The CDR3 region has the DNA TGTGCCAGCAGCTTTGAGAGTCGAAACACCGGGGAGCTGTTTTTT.

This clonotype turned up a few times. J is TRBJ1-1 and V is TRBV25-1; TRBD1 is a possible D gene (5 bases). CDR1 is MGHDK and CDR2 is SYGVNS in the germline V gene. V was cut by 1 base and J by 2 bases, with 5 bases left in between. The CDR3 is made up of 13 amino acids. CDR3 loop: CASSEWDNTEAFF. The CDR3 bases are TGTGCCAGCAGTGAATGGGACAACACTGAAGCTTTCTTT.

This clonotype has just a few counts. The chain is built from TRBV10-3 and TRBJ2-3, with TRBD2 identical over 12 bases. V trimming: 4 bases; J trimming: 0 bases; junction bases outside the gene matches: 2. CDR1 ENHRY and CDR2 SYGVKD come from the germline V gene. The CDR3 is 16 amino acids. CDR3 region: CAISVTSGSSTDTQYF. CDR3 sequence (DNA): TGTGCCATCAGTGTGACTAGCGGGAGTAGCACAGATACGCAGTATTTT.

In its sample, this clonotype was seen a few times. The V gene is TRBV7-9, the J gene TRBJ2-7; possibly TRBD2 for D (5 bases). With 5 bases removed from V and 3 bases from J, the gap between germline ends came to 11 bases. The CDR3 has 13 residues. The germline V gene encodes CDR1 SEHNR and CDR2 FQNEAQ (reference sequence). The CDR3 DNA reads TGTGCCAGCAGCCGTAGCGATAACTACGAGCAGTACTTC. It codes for CASSRSDNYEQYF.

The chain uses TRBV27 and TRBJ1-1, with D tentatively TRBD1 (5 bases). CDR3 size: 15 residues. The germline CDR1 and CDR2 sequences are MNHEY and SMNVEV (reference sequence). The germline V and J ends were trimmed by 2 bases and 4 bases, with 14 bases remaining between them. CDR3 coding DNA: TGTGCCAGCAGTTTAGGGGGAGGGGCCACCACTGAAGCTTTCTTT. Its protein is CASSLGGGATTEAFF.

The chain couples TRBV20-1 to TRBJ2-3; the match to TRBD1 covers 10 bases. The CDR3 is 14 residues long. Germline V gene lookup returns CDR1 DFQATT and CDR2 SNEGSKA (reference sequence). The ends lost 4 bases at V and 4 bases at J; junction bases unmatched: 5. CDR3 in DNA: TGCAGTGCTAATGACAGGGGGCTTGCAGATACGCAGTATTTT. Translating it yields CSANDRGLADTQYF.

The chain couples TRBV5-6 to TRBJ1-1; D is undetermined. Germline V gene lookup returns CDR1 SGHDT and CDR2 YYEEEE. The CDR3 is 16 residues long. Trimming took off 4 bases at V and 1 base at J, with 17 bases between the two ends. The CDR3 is CASSPLALKWNTEAFF. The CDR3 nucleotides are TGTGCCAGCAGCCCACTGGCCCTTAAGTGGAACACTGAAGCTTTCTTT.

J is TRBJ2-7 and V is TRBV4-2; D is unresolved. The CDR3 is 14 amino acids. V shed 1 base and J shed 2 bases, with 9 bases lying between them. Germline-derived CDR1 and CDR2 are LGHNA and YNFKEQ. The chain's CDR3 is CASSQVSSPYEQYF. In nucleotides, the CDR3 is TGTGCCAGCAGCCAAGTTAGTAGCCCCTACGAGCAGTACTTC.

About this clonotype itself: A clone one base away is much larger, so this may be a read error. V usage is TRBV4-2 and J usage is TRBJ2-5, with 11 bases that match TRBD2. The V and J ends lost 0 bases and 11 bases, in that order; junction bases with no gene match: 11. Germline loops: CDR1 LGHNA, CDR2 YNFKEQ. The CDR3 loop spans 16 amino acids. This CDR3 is CASSQEGLAAYNEQYF. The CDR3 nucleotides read TGTGCCAGCAGCCAAGAGGGACTAGCGGCCTACAATGAGCAGTACTTC.

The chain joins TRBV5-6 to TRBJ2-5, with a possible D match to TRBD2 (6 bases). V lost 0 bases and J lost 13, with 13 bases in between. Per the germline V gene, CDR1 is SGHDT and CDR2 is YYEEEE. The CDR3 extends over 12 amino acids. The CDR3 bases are TGTGCCAGCAGCTTGGCCGGGGTCGGGGGGTACTTC. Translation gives CASSLAGVGGYF.

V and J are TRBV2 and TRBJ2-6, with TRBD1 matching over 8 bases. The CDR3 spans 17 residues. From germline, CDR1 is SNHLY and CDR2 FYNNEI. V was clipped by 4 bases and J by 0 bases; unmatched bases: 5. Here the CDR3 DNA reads TGTGCCAGCAGTGTCTGGCAGGGGGCCTCTGGGGCCAACGTCCTGACTTTC. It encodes CASSVWQGASGANVLTF. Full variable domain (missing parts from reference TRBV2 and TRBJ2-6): EPEVTQTPSHQVTQMGQEVILRCVPISNHLYFYWYRQILGQKVEFLVSFYNNEISEKSEIFDDQFSVERPDGSNFTLKIRSTKLEDSAMYFCASSVWQGASGANVLTFGAGSRLTVL.

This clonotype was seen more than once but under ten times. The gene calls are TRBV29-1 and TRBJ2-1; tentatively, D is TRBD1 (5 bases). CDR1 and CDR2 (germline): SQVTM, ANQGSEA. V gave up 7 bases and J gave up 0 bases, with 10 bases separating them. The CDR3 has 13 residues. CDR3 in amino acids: CSGWGYSYNEQFF. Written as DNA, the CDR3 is TGCAGCGGTTGGGGCTACTCCTACAATGAGCAGTTCTTC.

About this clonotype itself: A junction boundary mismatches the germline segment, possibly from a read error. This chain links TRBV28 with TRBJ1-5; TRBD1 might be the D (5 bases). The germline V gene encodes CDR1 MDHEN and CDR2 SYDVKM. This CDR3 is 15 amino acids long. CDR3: CAGSFRGRGNQPQHF. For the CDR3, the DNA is TGTGCCGGCAGTTTTCGGGGGAGGGGCAATCAGCCCCAGCATTTT.

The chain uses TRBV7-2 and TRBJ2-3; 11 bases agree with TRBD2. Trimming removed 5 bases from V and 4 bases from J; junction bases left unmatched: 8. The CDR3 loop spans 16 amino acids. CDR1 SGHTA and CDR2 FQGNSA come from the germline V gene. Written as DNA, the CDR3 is TGTGCCAGCAGCCTACTAGCGGGAGTTCGGCCAGATACGCAGTATTTT. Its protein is CASSLLAGVRPDTQYF.

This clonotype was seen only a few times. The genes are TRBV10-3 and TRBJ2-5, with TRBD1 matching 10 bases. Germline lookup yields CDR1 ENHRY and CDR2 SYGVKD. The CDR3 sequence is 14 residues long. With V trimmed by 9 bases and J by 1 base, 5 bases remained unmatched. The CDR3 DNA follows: TGTGCCATTGCCCGGGACAGGGGCCAAGAGACCCAGTACTTC. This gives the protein CAIARDRGQETQYF.

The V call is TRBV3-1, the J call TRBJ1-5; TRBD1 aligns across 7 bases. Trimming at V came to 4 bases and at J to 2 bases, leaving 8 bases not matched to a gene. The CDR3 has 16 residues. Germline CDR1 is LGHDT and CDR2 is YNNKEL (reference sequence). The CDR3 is CASSPNTGDRNQPQHF. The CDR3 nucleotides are TGTGCCAGCAGCCCGAACACAGGGGACCGCAATCAGCCCCAGCATTTT.

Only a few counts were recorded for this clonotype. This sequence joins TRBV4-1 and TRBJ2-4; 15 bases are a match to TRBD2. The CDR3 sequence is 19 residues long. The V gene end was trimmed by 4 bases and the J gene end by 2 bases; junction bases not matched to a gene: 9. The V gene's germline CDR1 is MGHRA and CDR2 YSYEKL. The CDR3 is CASSPQGLAGGYSKNIQYF. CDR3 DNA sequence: TGCGCCAGCAGCCCCCAGGGACTAGCGGGGGGATACTCCAAAAACATTCAGTACTTC.

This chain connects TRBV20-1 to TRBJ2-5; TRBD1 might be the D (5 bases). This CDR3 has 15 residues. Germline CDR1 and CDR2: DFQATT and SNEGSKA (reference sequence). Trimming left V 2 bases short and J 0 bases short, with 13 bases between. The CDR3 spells CSARPDTMYQETQYF. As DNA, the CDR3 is TGCAGTGCTAGACCGGACACAATGTACCAAGAGACCCAGTACTTC.